The 24 T cell receptor beta chains given below trace back to one sample, sequenced in a study of CD8 T cells in Susac syndrome (dated by TCRdb to the late 2010s). Library preparation employed the immunoSEQ multiplex PCR assay. RNA was extracted using the RNeasy kit, and roughly 0.45 to 1 ug of the RNA was reverse transcribed with random hexamers. Using fastp at Q25 and MiXCR, TCRdb reprocessed the public reads and kept productive beta chains. Rows merge per CDR3 protein into single entries with the most common DNA and genes. In all, the sample holds some 97,000 distinct CDR3 sequences, and 95% of those were seen once. The ten largest clones take up approximately 0.3% of the sample. Specimen: CD8+ T cells from PBMCs. These receptors were taken from a human donor with Susac syndrome.

The genes are TRBV20-1 and TRBJ1-2, with 7 bases that match TRBD1. CDR1 is DFQATT, CDR2 SNEGSKA, per germline (reference sequence). With V trimmed by 5 bases and J by 4 bases, 16 bases remained unmatched. CDR3 size: 16 residues. CDR3 sequence reads: CSALREDRTVVYGYTF. As DNA, the CDR3 is TGCAGTGCTCTCCGAGAGGACAGGACGGTGGTCTATGGCTACACCTTC.

As for this clonotype: This likely comes from a read error, as the CDR3 has no conserved phenylalanine or tryptophan at its end. This chain joins TRBV6-5 and TRBJ1-2; TRBD1 might be the D (5 bases). Trimming took off 5 bases at V and 6 bases at J, with 16 bases between the two ends. Germline CDR1 and CDR2: MNHEY and SVGAGI. This CDR3 has 14 amino acids. The CDR3 protein is CASSHPRVLNGYTL. CDR3 nucleotide sequence: TGTGCCAGCAGTCACCCCAGGGTGCTTAATGGCTACACCTTG.

The chain recombines TRBV11-1 with TRBJ2-1, with D perhaps matching TRBD1 (5 bases). Germline V CDR1 and CDR2: SGHAT, FQDESV (reference sequence). This CDR3 has 20 amino acids. The germline V and J ends were trimmed by 6 bases and 5 bases, with 32 bases remaining between them. This chain's CDR3 is CASRTAGFNPYNKSHNEQFF. The CDR3 nucleotides read TGTGCCAGCAGGACAGCAGGATTCAACCCATACAATAAATCCCACAATGAGCAGTTCTTC.

The CDR3 nucleotides read TGTGCCAGCAGCCTATTCCAGGGGGCTTCTAACTATGGCTACACCTTC. Residues: CASSLFQGASNYGYTF. The chain links TRBV5-6 to TRBJ1-2, with 8 bases fitting TRBD1. Germline CDR1 and CDR2: SGHDT and YYEEEE. CDR3 length equals 16 residues. J lost 0 bases, V lost 4 bases, and 8 bases had no gene match.

The chain recombines TRBV29-1 with TRBJ2-5; D unresolved. The germline V and J ends were trimmed by 2 bases and 3 bases, with 10 bases remaining between them. Germline CDR1 reads SQVTM; CDR2 reads ANQGSEA. CDR3 size: 13 residues. The CDR3 bases are TGCAGCGTTGAACGGAGTTTCAAAGAGACCCAGTACTTC. Amino acid sequence: CSVERSFKETQYF.

The chain links TRBV6-5 to TRBJ2-7; 8 bases map to TRBD2. Germline V lookup: CDR1 MNHEY, CDR2 SVGAGI. This CDR3 is built from 16 residues. Trimming removed 2 bases from V and 5 bases from J; junction bases left unmatched: 11. CDR3 DNA sequence: TGTGCCAGCAGTTACGGGCGGGGGGCGAGGACCAACGAGCAGTACTTC. Translating it yields CASSYGRGARTNEQYF.

The chain couples TRBV11-2 to TRBJ1-2; D not resolved. Germline CDR1 SGHAT, CDR2 FQNNGV. The CDR3 sequence is 11 residues long. The V end was cut by 3 bases, the J end by 6 bases, with 5 bases between. The CDR3 nucleotides are TGTGCCAGCAGCTTCCGGGATGGCTACACCTTC. Translated: CASSFRDGYTF.

This chain joins TRBV18 and TRBJ2-3; D is perhaps TRBD1 or TRBD2 (6 bases each). CDR3 length: 15 amino acids. Looked up from germline, CDR1 is KGHSH and CDR2 is LQKENI. Trimming removed 4 bases from V and 6 bases from J, with 17 bases in between. CDR3 bases: TGTGCCAGCTCACAAGACGGGGGCCCTTTGGATACGCAGTATTTT. Translated: CASSQDGGPLDTQYF.

This clonotype was detected once. The chain combines TRBV29-1 with TRBJ1-1; D is possibly TRBD1 (5 bases). Between the trimmed V and J ends, which lost 1 base and 1 base, there was a span of 16 bases. The CDR3 is 16 amino acids. Per the germline V gene, CDR1 is SQVTM and CDR2 is ANQGSEA. CDR3 sequence (DNA): TGCAGCGTTGAAGGGACCAGCGGGGGACGGAACACTGAAGCTTTCTTT. Its translation is CSVEGTSGGRNTEAFF.

The V and J genes are TRBV30 and TRBJ1-4; 7 bases fit TRBD1. Losses at the gene ends were 3 bases for V and 0 bases for J; bases not matched to a gene: 10. The CDR3 is 17 amino acids. Per germline, CDR1 GTSNPN and CDR2 SVGIG (reference sequence). CDR3 amino acids: CAWRGDRAPATNEKLFF. DNA of the CDR3: TGTGCCTGGAGGGGAGACAGGGCCCCTGCAACTAATGAAAAACTGTTTTTT.

V and J are TRBV9 and TRBJ2-1; TRBD2 matches at 10 bases. The junction had 3 bases not matched to a gene; V was cut back by 3 bases and J by 6 bases. The CDR3 totals 14 residues. Germline V lookup: CDR1 SGDLS, CDR2 YYNGEE. The CDR3 loop is CASSGTSGANEQFF. The CDR3 coding sequence is TGTGCCAGCAGCGGGACTAGCGGTGCCAATGAGCAGTTCTTC.

The chain carries TRBV18 and TRBJ1-5; no reliable D call. This CDR3 has 12 residues. CDR1 and CDR2 from the germline V gene are KGHSH and LQKENI. V was clipped by 2 bases and J by 8 bases, with 7 bases between them. CDR3 DNA: TGTGCCAGCTCACCAGGAAGGGAGCCCCAGCATTTT. This translates into CASSPGREPQHF.

This chain connects TRBV20-1 to TRBJ2-7; TRBD1 aligns across 11 bases. Germline lookup yields CDR1 DFQATT and CDR2 SNEGSKA (reference sequence). The CDR3 totals 16 residues. V trimming: 5 bases; J trimming: 0 bases; junction bases outside the gene matches: 9. DNA for the CDR3: TGCAGTGCTGAGGCCTGGACAGGGGGCGCCTCCTACGAGCAGTACTTC. It translates to CSAEAWTGGASYEQYF.

This chain links TRBV6-1 with TRBJ2-7; perhaps TRBD1 as D (6 bases). V lost 5 bases, J lost 3 bases, and 20 bases lay in between. Looked up from germline, CDR1 is MNHNS and CDR2 is SASEGT. The CDR3 is 16 residues long. The CDR3 is CASSPPGHRSLYEQYF. CDR3 DNA sequence: TGTGCCAGCAGTCCTCCGGGACATCGCTCGCTCTACGAGCAGTACTTC.

V is TRBV29-1 and J is TRBJ2-1; D is tentatively TRBD1 or TRBD2 (5 bases each). CDR3 length: 14 amino acids. The ends were cut back, 4 bases at V and 5 bases at J, with 15 bases in the middle. Germline lookup yields CDR1 SQVTM and CDR2 ANQGSEA. CDR3 DNA sequence: TGCAGCGTTGGCGGGCTAAAGGACAACAATGAGCAGTTCTTC. Translation: CSVGGLKDNNEQFF.

The chain joins TRBV7-9 to TRBJ1-5, with D possibly matching TRBD1 (5 bases). The CDR3 is 14 amino acids. V was shortened by 6 bases and J by 6 bases, with 15 bases between the two germline ends. Germline loops: CDR1 SEHNR, CDR2 FQNEAQ (reference sequence). The CDR3 is CASSSSGAGQPQHF. In nucleotides, the CDR3 is TGTGCCAGCAGTTCGAGTGGGGCGGGTCAGCCCCAGCATTTT.

The chain recombines TRBV4-1 with TRBJ1-5, with 11 nucleotides matching TRBD1. Unmatched junction bases numbered 7, after V lost 3 bases and J lost 6 bases. CDR1 and CDR2 (germline): MGHRA, YSYEKL. This CDR3 spans 16 amino acids. The DNA of the CDR3 is TGCGCCAGCAGCCATCCGGGACAGGGGGGCGGTCAGCCCCAGCATTTT. Translation: CASSHPGQGGGQPQHF.

The chain combines TRBV20-1 with TRBJ1-1, with D possibly TRBD1 on 5 matching bases. Germline CDR1 DFQATT, CDR2 SNEGSKA (reference sequence). The CDR3 totals 14 residues. V shed 1 base and J shed 1 base, with 10 bases lying between them. The CDR3, as DNA: TGCAGTGCTAGAGCGGGGGGGAAGAACACTGAAGCTTTCTTT. This encodes CSARAGGKNTEAFF.

The chain is built from TRBV23-1 and TRBJ2-7, with D uncertain. TRBV23-1 is filed as an ORF, its function uncertain. The CDR3 runs to 16 residues. V lost 1 base, J lost 0 bases, and 13 bases lay in between. The CDR3 loop is CASSQCQLVSSYEQYF. The CDR3 DNA reads as TGCGCCAGCAGTCAATGTCAGCTGGTCAGCTCCTACGAGCAGTACTTC.

The chain joins TRBV5-1 to TRBJ2-1; 7 nucleotides agree with TRBD2. The CDR3 loop spans 17 amino acids. The J segment lost 0 bases and the V segment lost 4 bases, leaving 10 bases of the junction unmatched. Germline V gives CDR1 SGHRS, CDR2 YFSETQ. The DNA of the CDR3 is TGCGCCAGCAGCCAAAATTTCGGGGGGAGCTCCTACAATGAGCAGTTCTTC. It translates to CASSQNFGGSSYNEQFF.

V is TRBV12-3 or TRBV12-4 and J is TRBJ2-2; 9 nucleotides line up with TRBD2. V was clipped by 5 bases and J by 0 bases; unmatched bases: 1. This CDR3 is 15 amino acids long. The CDR3 DNA reads TGTGCCAGCAGTCCTAGCGGGACGAACACCGGGGAGCTGTTTTTT. It codes for CASSPSGTNTGELFF.

V gene TRBV19 combines with J gene TRBJ1-1; weak D call: TRBD1 (6 bases). The CDR3 sequence is 14 residues long. V lost 5 bases and J 1 base, leaving 11 bases between the germline ends. The V gene's germline CDR1 is LNHDA and CDR2 SQIVND (reference sequence). CDR3 in amino acids: CASSPWGQNTEAFF. CDR3 sequence (DNA): TGTGCCAGTAGTCCCTGGGGACAGAACACTGAAGCTTTCTTT.

The chain recombines TRBV18 with TRBJ2-1, with no clear D. The CDR3 has 17 residues. V was shortened by 3 bases and J by 2 bases, with 17 bases between the two germline ends. CDR1 KGHSH and CDR2 LQKENI come from the germline V gene. CDR3 region: CASSPKQSAVTYNEQFF. The DNA for the CDR3 is TGTGCCAGCTCACCCAAGCAATCGGCAGTCACCTACAATGAGCAGTTCTTC.

The chain has TRBV4-1 and TRBJ2-7, with D possibly TRBD2 on 5 matching bases. The CDR3 has 16 amino acids. Germline lookup yields CDR1 MGHRA and CDR2 YSYEKL. Deletions cut 2 bases from V and 3 bases from J, with 17 bases between. CDR3 sequence (DNA): TGCGCCAGCAGCCAAAGAGTTCTCACCGGGGACTACGAGCAGTACTTC. It encodes CASSQRVLTGDYEQYF.